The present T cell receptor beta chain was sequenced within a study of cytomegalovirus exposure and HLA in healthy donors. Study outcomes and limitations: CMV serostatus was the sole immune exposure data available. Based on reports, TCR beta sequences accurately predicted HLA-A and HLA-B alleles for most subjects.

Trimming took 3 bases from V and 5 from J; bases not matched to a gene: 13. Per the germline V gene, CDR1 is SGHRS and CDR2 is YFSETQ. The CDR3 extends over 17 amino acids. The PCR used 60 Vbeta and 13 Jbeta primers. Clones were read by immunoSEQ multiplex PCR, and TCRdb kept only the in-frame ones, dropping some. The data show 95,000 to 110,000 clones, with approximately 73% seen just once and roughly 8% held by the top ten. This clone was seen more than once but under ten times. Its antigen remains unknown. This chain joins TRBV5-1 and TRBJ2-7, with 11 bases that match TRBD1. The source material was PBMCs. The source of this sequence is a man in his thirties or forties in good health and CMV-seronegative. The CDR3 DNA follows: TGCGCCAGCAGCTCGTCTCCGAGGACAGGGGGCCTCGACGAGCAGTACTTC. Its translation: CASSSSPRTGGLDEQYF.